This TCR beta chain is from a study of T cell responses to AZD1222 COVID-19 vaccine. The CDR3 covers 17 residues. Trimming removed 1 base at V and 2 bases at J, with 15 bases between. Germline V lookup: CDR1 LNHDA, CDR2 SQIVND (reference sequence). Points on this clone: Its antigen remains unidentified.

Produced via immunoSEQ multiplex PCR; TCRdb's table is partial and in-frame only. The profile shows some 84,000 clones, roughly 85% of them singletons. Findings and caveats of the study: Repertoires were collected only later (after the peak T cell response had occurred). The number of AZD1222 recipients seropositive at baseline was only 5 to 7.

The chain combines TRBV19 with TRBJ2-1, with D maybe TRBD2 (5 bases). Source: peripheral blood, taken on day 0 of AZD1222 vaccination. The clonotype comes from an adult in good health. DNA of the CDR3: TGTGCCAGTAGTATAGCTTCGGGGATTACTACCTACAATGAGCAGTTCTTC. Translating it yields CASSIASGITTYNEQFF.